This T cell receptor (beta chain) is from a study of T-cell reconstitution after alpha-beta-depleted transplantation in children. General study findings and limits: It was newly produced T cells that mostly accounted for T-cell counts and diversity one year after transplant. By about two months after transplant, alpha-beta T cells reportedly arose from several hundred graft clones that had expanded. From surviving recipient T cells and thymic progenitors came the high day-60 TCRbeta diversity observed in some patients.

Researchers prepared the TCRbeta library using unique molecular identifiers, the study reports. TCRdb independently ran MiXCR on the PCR reads; one entry per CDR3 protein. The sample includes around 100,000 distinct CDR3 sequences, around 10% of them seen just once. Worth noting for this clonotype: What it recognizes is unknown.

The sample consisted of PBMCs, taken before TCRalphabeta/CD19-depleted stem cell transplant. The TCR comes from a boy aged 2 to 9 with acute lymphoblastic leukemia, due to receive a stem cell transplant.

The CDR3 sequence: CASREGGDAPLHF. As DNA, the CDR3 is TGTGCCAGCAGAGAGGGCGGGGACGCACCCCTCCACTTT. V and J are TRBV7-9 and TRBJ1-6, with TRBD1 as a possible D gene (5 bases). Trimming shortened V by 6 bases and J by 11 bases, and 14 bases separated the two germline ends. The CDR3 runs 13 residues. Germline CDR1 reads SEHNR; CDR2 reads FQNEAQ (reference sequence).